This T cell receptor (beta chain) was observed in a study of breast tumors, draining lymph nodes, adjacent tissues. TCRdb called the multiplex PCR reads again in MiXCR, with one record for every CDR3 protein. The sample has some 250,000 distinct CDR3 sequences, under 40% seen once. The length of the CDR3 is 15 residues. Germline CDR1 reads SGHTA; CDR2 reads FQGNSA. V shed 6 bases and J shed 6 bases, with 15 bases lying between them. At least ten counts were recorded for this clonotype. Its antigen is not identified. The lymph nodes were axillary draining lymph nodes from breast cancer patients. Study results and caveats: Tumor repertoires ranked between lymph nodes and nontumor tissue in diversity, with V and J gene preferences.

Input material: axillary lymph node tissue. The chain is built from TRBV7-2 and TRBJ2-6; D remains ambiguous. The sequence was collected from a female donor with breast cancer. Some clones in this sample may be carry-over from other donors' samples. DNA for the CDR3: TGTGCCAGCAGTTTCGGTACTCGCGAGGCCAACGTCCTGACTTTC. Translation gives CASSFGTREANVLTF.